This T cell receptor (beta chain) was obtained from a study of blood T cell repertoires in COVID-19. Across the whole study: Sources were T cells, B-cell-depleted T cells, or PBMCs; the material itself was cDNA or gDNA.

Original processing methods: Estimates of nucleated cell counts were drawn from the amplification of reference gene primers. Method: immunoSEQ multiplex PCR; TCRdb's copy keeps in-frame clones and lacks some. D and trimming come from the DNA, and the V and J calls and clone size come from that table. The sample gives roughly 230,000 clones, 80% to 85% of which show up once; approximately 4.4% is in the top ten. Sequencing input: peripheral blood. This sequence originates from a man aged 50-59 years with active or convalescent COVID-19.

As DNA, the CDR3 is TGTGCCAGCAGCTTGGCGGGCAATCAGCCCCAGCATTTT. Protein sequence: CASSLAGNQPQHF. The rearrangement uses TRBV5-4 and TRBJ1-5; no definite D call. The germline CDR1 and CDR2 sequences are SGHNT and YYREEE (reference sequence). The CDR3 consists of 13 residues. The V gene lost 0 bases and the J gene lost 2 bases, with 3 bases spanning the gap.